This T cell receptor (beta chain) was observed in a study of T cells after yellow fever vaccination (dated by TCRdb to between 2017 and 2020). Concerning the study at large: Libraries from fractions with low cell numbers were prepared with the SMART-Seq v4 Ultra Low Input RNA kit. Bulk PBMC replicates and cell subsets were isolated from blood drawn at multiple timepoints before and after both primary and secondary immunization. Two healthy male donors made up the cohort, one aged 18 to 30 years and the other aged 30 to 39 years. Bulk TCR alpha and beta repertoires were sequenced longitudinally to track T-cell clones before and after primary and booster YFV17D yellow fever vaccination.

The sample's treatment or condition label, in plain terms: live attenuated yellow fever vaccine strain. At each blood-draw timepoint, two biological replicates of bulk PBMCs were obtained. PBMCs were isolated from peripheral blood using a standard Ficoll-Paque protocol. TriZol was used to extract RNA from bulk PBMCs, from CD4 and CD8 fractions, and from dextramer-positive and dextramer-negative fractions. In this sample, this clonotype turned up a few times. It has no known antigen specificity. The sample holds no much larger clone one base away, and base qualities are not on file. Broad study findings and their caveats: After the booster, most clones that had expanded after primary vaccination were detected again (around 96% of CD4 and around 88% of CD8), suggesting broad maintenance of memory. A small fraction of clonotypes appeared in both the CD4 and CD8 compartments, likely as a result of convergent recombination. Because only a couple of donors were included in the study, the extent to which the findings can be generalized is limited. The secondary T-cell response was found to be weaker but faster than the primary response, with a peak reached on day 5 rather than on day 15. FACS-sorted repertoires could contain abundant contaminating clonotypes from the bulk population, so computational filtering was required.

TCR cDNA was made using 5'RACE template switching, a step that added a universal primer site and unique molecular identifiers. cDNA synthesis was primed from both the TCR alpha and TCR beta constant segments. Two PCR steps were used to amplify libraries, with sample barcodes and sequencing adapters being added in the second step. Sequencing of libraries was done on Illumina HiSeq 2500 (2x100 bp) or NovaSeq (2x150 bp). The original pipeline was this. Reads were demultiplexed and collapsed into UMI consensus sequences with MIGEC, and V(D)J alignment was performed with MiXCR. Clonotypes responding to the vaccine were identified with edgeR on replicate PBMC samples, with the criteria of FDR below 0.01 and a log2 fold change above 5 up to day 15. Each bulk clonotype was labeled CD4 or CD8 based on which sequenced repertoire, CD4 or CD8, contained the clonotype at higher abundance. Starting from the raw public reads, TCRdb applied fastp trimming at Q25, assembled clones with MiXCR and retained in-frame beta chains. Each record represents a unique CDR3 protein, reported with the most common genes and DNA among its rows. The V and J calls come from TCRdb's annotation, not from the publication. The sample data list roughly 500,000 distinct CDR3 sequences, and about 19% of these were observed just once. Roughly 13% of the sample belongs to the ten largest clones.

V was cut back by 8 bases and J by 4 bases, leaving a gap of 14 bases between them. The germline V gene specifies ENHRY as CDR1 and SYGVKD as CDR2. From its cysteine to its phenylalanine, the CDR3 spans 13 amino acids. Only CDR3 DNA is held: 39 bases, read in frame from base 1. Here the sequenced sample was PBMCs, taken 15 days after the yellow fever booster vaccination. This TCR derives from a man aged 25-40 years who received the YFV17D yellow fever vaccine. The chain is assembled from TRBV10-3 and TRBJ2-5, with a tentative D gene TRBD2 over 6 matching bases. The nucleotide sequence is TGTGCCATCCGGGACTCGGAGGGAGAGACCCAGTACTTC. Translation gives CAIRDSEGETQYF.